This entry lists 27 T cell receptor beta chains sequenced from one sample in a study of cytomegalovirus exposure and HLA in healthy donors. The PCR made use of 60 Vbeta and 13 Jbeta primers. Clones were sequenced by immunoSEQ multiplex PCR, and TCRdb holds only the in-frame ones, with some missing. This sample contains more than 200,000 clones. Material: PBMCs. These receptor sequences come from a woman aged 25 to 39 in good health and CMV-seropositive.

The chain joins TRBV5-1 to TRBJ2-2; D might be TRBD2 (5 bases). The CDR3 is 14 residues long. The V and J ends lost 5 bases and 7 bases respectively, with 15 bases between them. The germline gives CDR1 SGHRS, CDR2 YFSETQ. The chain's CDR3 is CASSHRGENGELFF. The CDR3 nucleotides are TGCGCCAGCAGTCATCGTGGGGAGAACGGGGAGCTGTTTTTT. Full variable domain (remainder filled in from reference TRBV5-1 and TRBJ2-2): KAGVTQTPRYLIKTRGQQVTLSCSPISGHRSVSWYQQTPGQGLQFLFEYFSETQRNKGNFPGRFSGRQFSNSRSEMNVSTLELGDSALYLCASSHRGENGELFFGEGSRLTVL.

V usage is TRBV7-9 and J usage is TRBJ1-5; perhaps TRBD1 as D (5 bases). The CDR3 sequence is 13 residues long. Germline V lookup: CDR1 SEHNR, CDR2 FQNEAQ (reference sequence). V gave up 1 base and J gave up 4 bases, with 5 bases separating them. The CDR3 DNA sequence: TGTGCCAGCAGCTTAGACAGGAATCAGCCCCAGCATTTT. Protein: CASSLDRNQPQHF.

The chain combines TRBV4-2 with TRBJ1-2, with a weak D call TRBD1 (5 bases). The ends were cut back, 4 bases at V and 3 bases at J, with 21 bases in the middle. This CDR3 spans 17 amino acids. Germline CDR1 LGHNA, CDR2 YNFKEQ. CDR3 protein: CASSLPDIGVADYGYTF. Here the CDR3 DNA reads TGTGCCAGCAGCCTACCTGACATAGGGGTGGCGGACTATGGCTACACCTTC.

The gene calls are TRBV4-1 and TRBJ1-5; D possibly corresponds to TRBD1 (6 bases). Germline V gene data show CDR1 as MGHRA and CDR2 as YSYEKL. This CDR3 is 15 amino acids long. V gave up 1 base and J gave up 6 bases, with 13 bases separating them. CDR3 amino acids: CASSQGYRVAQPQHF. Written as DNA, the CDR3 is TGCGCCAGCAGCCAAGGTTACAGGGTCGCTCAGCCCCAGCATTTT.

The chain uses TRBV7-9 and TRBJ1-2; TRBD1 is a possible D gene (6 bases). This CDR3 comprises 13 residues. V lost 2 bases and J 6 bases, leaving 10 bases between the germline ends. Germline V gene lookup returns CDR1 SEHNR and CDR2 FQNEAQ (reference sequence). CDR3 loop: CASSLPGENGYTF. Here the CDR3 DNA reads TGTGCCAGCAGCTTACCAGGGGAGAATGGCTACACCTTC.

This sequence joins TRBV5-1 and TRBJ1-5; TRBD1 might be the D (6 bases). V was cut by 4 bases and J by 3 bases, with 11 bases left in between. The CDR3 contains 14 residues. Germline CDR1 reads SGHRS; CDR2 reads YFSETQ. Here the CDR3 reads CASSPGQINQPQHF. The CDR3 DNA reads as TGCGCCAGCAGCCCCGGACAGATCAATCAGCCCCAGCATTTT.

For this clone: This sample includes further DNA sequences coding for the same CDR3. J is TRBJ2-2 and V is TRBV9, with a weak D call TRBD2 (5 bases). This CDR3 spans 13 amino acids. CDR1 is SGDLS, CDR2 YYNGEE, per germline. V was clipped by 5 bases and J by 4 bases, with 9 bases between them. CDR3: CASSVGVTGELFF. The CDR3 nucleotides read TGTGCCAGCAGTGTGGGAGTCACCGGGGAGCTGTTTTTT.

Here the CDR3 DNA reads TGTGCCAGCAGCTGGCGGGCTTCACCCCTCCACTTT. Amino acids: CASSWRASPLHF. J is TRBJ1-6 and V is TRBV5-6; no reliable D call. Per the germline V gene, CDR1 is SGHDT and CDR2 is YYEEEE. The CDR3 totals 12 residues. Trimming removed 3 bases at V and 9 bases at J, with 7 bases between. Combining the CDR3 with reference TRBV5-6 and TRBJ1-6 gives the whole variable domain DAGVTQSPTHLIKTRGQQVTLRCSPKSGHDTVSWYQQALGQGPQFIFQYYEEEERQRGNFPDRFSGHQFPNYSSELNVNALLLGDSALYLCASSWRASPLHFGNGTRLTVT.

The chain is built from TRBV4-1 and TRBJ1-5; possibly TRBD1 for D (6 bases). Germline V gene lookup returns CDR1 MGHRA and CDR2 YSYEKL. Deletions cut 1 base from V and 3 bases from J, with 10 bases between. The CDR3 consists of 15 residues. CDR3: CASSQGQVSNQPQHF. In DNA, the CDR3 is TGCGCCAGCAGCCAAGGACAGGTCTCCAATCAGCCCCAGCATTTT.

This rearrangement joins TRBV2 to TRBJ2-7; TRBD2 agrees at 7 bases. Germline assignment: CDR1 SNHLY and CDR2 FYNNEI. With V trimmed by 2 bases and J by 4 bases, 5 bases remained unmatched. CDR3 size: 14 residues. In DNA form, the CDR3 reads TGTGCCAGCAGTGAACAAGCGGGGCAGTACGAGCAGTACTTC. This translates into CASSEQAGQYEQYF.

The chain is built from TRBV7-8 and TRBJ2-7, with TRBD1 as a possible D gene (5 bases). Trimming removed 5 bases at V and 3 bases at J, with 14 bases between. This CDR3 has 14 residues. The V gene's germline CDR1 is SGHVS and CDR2 FQNEAQ. The CDR3 is CASSASDSFYEQYF. CDR3 nucleotides: TGTGCCAGCAGCGCCTCCGACAGCTTCTACGAGCAGTACTTC.

CDR3 amino acids: CASSQASGSYEQYF. The CDR3 bases are TGCGCCAGCAGTCAAGCCAGCGGCTCCTACGAGCAGTACTTC. This chain links TRBV23-1 with TRBJ2-7; a weak D match, TRBD2 (5 bases). TRBV23-1 has ORF status, its function being uncertain. The CDR3 contains 14 residues. With 2 bases removed from V and 0 bases from J, the gap between germline ends came to 8 bases.

The genes are TRBV29-1 and TRBJ2-2; 7 positions agree with TRBD2. Germline V gene sequence: CDR1 SQVTM, CDR2 ANQGSEA. V trimming: 7 bases; J trimming: 4 bases; junction bases outside the gene matches: 9. CDR3 length: 14 amino acids. The CDR3: CSAVSGIGTGELFF. CDR3 in DNA: TGCAGCGCCGTGAGCGGGATCGGCACCGGGGAGCTGTTTTTT.

The V and J genes are TRBV5-6 and TRBJ2-7; unclear D gene. The V gene lost 5 bases and the J gene lost 4 bases, with 10 bases spanning the gap. CDR1 and CDR2 (germline): SGHDT, YYEEEE. The length of the CDR3 is 12 residues. The CDR3 loop is CASRFSGYEQYF. The CDR3 nucleotides are TGTGCCAGCAGGTTCTCAGGATACGAGCAGTACTTC.

The chain recombines TRBV2 with TRBJ1-4, with TRBD1 matching 7 bases. The CDR3 is 15 amino acids. Germline CDR1 reads SNHLY; CDR2 reads FYNNEI. Trimming at V came to 5 bases and at J to 0 bases, leaving 3 bases not matched to a gene. Written as DNA, the CDR3 is TGTGCCAGCAGTCCCACAGGGGCAACTAATGAAAAACTGTTTTTT. As protein: CASSPTGATNEKLFF.

The chain couples TRBV11-2 to TRBJ2-3; 7 bases are shared with TRBD1. With 4 bases clipped from V and 0 bases from J, the junction kept 7 bases outside the gene matches. Germline CDR1 SGHAT, CDR2 FQNNGV. CDR3 size: 16 residues. CDR3 DNA: TGTGCCAGCAGCTCCACAGGGGAGATTAGCACAGATACGCAGTATTTT. It is translated as CASSSTGEISTDTQYF.

The CDR3 region is CASSSGLAGEETQYF. The CDR3 DNA is TGTGCCAGCTCATCGGGACTAGCGGGAGAAGAGACCCAGTACTTC. V and J are TRBV18 and TRBJ2-5; 14 nucleotides align to TRBD2. V shed 5 bases, J shed 3 bases, and the junction held 2 bases outside the gene matches. The CDR3 covers 15 residues. Germline assignment: CDR1 KGHSH and CDR2 LQKENI.

The V and J genes are TRBV4-2 and TRBJ2-7, with TRBD1 identical over 7 bases. V was clipped by 4 bases and J by 2 bases; unmatched bases: 8. This CDR3 spans 15 amino acids. Germline loops: CDR1 LGHNA, CDR2 YNFKEQ. CDR3 nucleotide sequence: TGTGCCAGCAGCCGGACCGACAGGGATACCTACGAGCAGTACTTC. Its protein is CASSRTDRDTYEQYF.

V gene TRBV27 combines with J gene TRBJ2-1; unclear D gene. Germline V gene sequence: CDR1 MNHEY, CDR2 SMNVEV (reference sequence). The CDR3 spans 16 residues. The V end lost 4 bases, the J end lost 2 bases, and 15 bases lay between the germline ends. In DNA form, the CDR3 reads TGTGCCAGCAGTTACCAAAGAGGAAGTACCTACAATGAGCAGTTCTTC. It is translated as CASSYQRGSTYNEQFF.

The chain links TRBV16 to TRBJ1-2; tentatively, D is TRBD1 (6 bases). Between the trimmed V and J ends, which lost 1 base and 4 bases, there was a span of 13 bases. CDR1 is KGHSY and CDR2 is FQNENV in the germline V gene. The CDR3 is 15 residues long. The CDR3 DNA sequence: TGTGCCAGCAGCCAATGGCCAGGGGAAGTCTATGGCTACACCTTC. Protein sequence: CASSQWPGEVYGYTF.

The J gene is TRBJ1-3, the V gene TRBV5-8; 10 nucleotides match TRBD1. Germline assignment: CDR1 SGHTS and CDR2 YDEGEE. The CDR3 spans 16 residues. The J segment lost 3 bases and the V segment lost 4 bases, leaving 7 bases of the junction unmatched. CDR3 loop: CASSVDRGVFGNTIYF. CDR3 in DNA: TGTGCCAGCAGCGTGGACAGGGGGGTCTTTGGAAACACCATATATTTT.

The V call is TRBV10-1, the J call TRBJ2-3; D gene ambiguous. V was pared by 4 bases and J by 3 bases, with 11 bases between. The CDR3 extends over 14 amino acids. Germline V gene lookup returns CDR1 WNHNN and CDR2 SYGVQD (reference sequence). In DNA, the CDR3 is TGCGCCAGCAGTGTCGGCGGAGATACAGATACGCAGTATTTT. It is translated as CASSVGGDTDTQYF.

The CDR3 bases are TGTGCCAGCAGCCGGACACAGGAGCTCTATGGCTACACCTTC. Its translation is CASSRTQELYGYTF. The V gene is TRBV7-9, the J gene TRBJ1-2; tentative D call: TRBD1 (5 bases). CDR1 SEHNR and CDR2 FQNEAQ come from the germline V gene (reference sequence). The CDR3 runs 14 residues. Trimming left V 5 bases short and J 4 bases short, with 14 bases between.

J is TRBJ1-4 and V is TRBV7-8; 11 nucleotides match TRBD1. With 5 bases clipped from V and 7 bases from J, the junction kept 6 bases outside the gene matches. Germline V gene sequence: CDR1 SGHVS, CDR2 FQNEAQ. This CDR3 is 15 amino acids long. This chain's CDR3 is CASSRAGTGGEKLFF. In DNA, the CDR3 is TGTGCCAGCAGCCGAGCCGGGACAGGGGGTGAAAAACTGTTTTTT.

The chain joins TRBV19 to TRBJ1-6, with TRBD1 matching over 8 bases. The germline gives CDR1 LNHDA, CDR2 SQIVND (reference sequence). This CDR3 spans 15 amino acids. Trimming removed 6 bases from V and 10 bases from J; junction bases left unmatched: 11. The DNA for the CDR3 is TGTGCCAGTAGCCCAAGACAGGGGAGAGAATCACCCCTCCACTTT. Protein: CASSPRQGRESPLHF.

The genes are TRBV7-2 and TRBJ2-3, with 10 bases that match TRBD2. The germline gives CDR1 SGHTA, CDR2 FQGNSA. Trimming cost V 6 bases and J 3 bases; bases outside gene matches: 12. This CDR3 contains 17 residues. The CDR3 sequence: CASSSPSGRGRTDTQYF. CDR3 coding DNA: TGTGCCAGCAGTTCTCCTAGCGGGAGAGGCAGGACAGATACGCAGTATTTT.

The chain combines TRBV4-1 with TRBJ2-5; 8 bases map to TRBD1. The V gene end was trimmed by 3 bases and the J gene end by 9 bases; junction bases not matched to a gene: 9. Germline CDR1 is MGHRA and CDR2 is YSYEKL. The CDR3 totals 14 residues. Here the CDR3 DNA reads TGCGCCAGCAGCCATGCTGGACAGGGAAAGTCCCAGTACTTC. The encoded protein is CASSHAGQGKSQYF.